These 20 T cell receptor beta chains came from one sample sequenced in a study of shared clonotypes between healthy human individuals. TCRdb's copy holds only in-frame clones and misses some; the assay was immunoSEQ multiplex PCR. In the table there are about 490,000 clones, over 60% of which are singletons. Sequences were obtained from PBMCs. The source is a woman aged 40 to 50 in good health. Some clones in this sample may be carry-over from other donors' samples.

This clone came up a few times. V usage is TRBV5-1 and J usage is TRBJ2-7; 7 nucleotides agree with TRBD1. This CDR3 spans 13 amino acids. After removal of 6 bases from V and 1 base from J, the junction contained 4 bases not matched to a gene. Per germline, CDR1 SGHRS and CDR2 YFSETQ. The CDR3 region has the DNA TGCGCCAGCAAAAGGGACAGTTCCTACGAGCAGTACTTC. Amino acids: CASKRDSSYEQYF.

The chain couples TRBV28 to TRBJ2-1; TRBD2 aligns across 13 bases. The V gene's germline CDR1 is MDHEN and CDR2 SYDVKM. With 7 bases clipped from V and 8 bases from J, the junction kept 8 bases outside the gene matches. The length of the CDR3 is 15 residues. The CDR3 coding sequence is TGTGCCAGCACACTAGCGGGAGGGGGAGTCTATGAGCAGTTCTTC. Translation: CASTLAGGGVYEQFF.

The chain has TRBV18 and TRBJ1-1; a weak D match, TRBD1 (6 bases). Per the germline V gene, CDR1 is KGHSH and CDR2 is LQKENI. The CDR3 sequence is 17 residues long. V was pared by 2 bases and J by 1 base, with 17 bases between. The CDR3 DNA reads as TGTGCCAGCTCACCAGGAGTTTTAGGACAGTCGAACACTGAAGCTTTCTTT. Encoded protein: CASSPGVLGQSNTEAFF.

This chain joins TRBV7-3 and TRBJ2-6; D gene uncertain. Between the trimmed V and J ends, which lost 6 bases and 0 bases, there was a span of 6 bases. Germline V CDR1 and CDR2: SGHTA, FQGTGA. CDR3 length: 14 residues. The CDR3 loop is CASRWASGANVLTF. CDR3 nucleotide sequence: TGTGCCAGCAGATGGGCCTCTGGGGCCAACGTCCTGACTTTC. Supplemented by reference TRBV7-3 and TRBJ2-6, the full variable domain reads GAGVSQTPSNKVTEKGKYVELRCDPISGHTALYWYRQSLGQGPEFLIYFQGTGAADDSGLPNDRFFAVRPEGSVSTLKIQRTERGDSAVYLCASRWASGANVLTFGAGSRLTVL.

This sequence joins TRBV7-2 and TRBJ1-2; 9 bases fit TRBD1. The ends lost 1 base at V and 0 bases at J; junction bases unmatched: 6. Germline V CDR1 and CDR2: SGHTA, FQGNSA. The CDR3 extends over 17 amino acids. CDR3 DNA sequence: TGTGCCAGCAGCTTAGTCGCAGGGACAGGGACTAACTATGGCTACACCTTC. This translates into CASSLVAGTGTNYGYTF.

In its sample, this clone was seen once. The rearrangement links TRBV6-1 to TRBJ1-1; TRBD1 is a possible D gene (5 bases). This CDR3 has 13 amino acids. From germline, CDR1 is MNHNS and CDR2 SASEGT. Trimming took 6 bases from V and 1 from J, leaving 9 bases between them. The CDR3 DNA follows: TGTGCCAGCAGACAGGAATCGAACACTGAAGCTTTCTTT. Encoded protein: CASRQESNTEAFF.

The gene calls are TRBV15 and TRBJ2-3, with a tentative D call TRBD2 (5 bases). V shed 1 base and J shed 5 bases, with 10 bases lying between them. There are 14 residues in the CDR3. CDR1 and CDR2 from the germline V gene are LNHNV and YYDKDF (reference sequence). CDR3 residues: CATSRALAEDTQYF. The CDR3 DNA follows: TGTGCCACCAGCAGAGCGCTAGCCGAAGATACGCAGTATTTT.

The V and J genes are TRBV5-1 and TRBJ2-7; perhaps TRBD2 as D (5 bases). Germline-derived CDR1 and CDR2 are SGHRS and YFSETQ. The CDR3 has 13 amino acids. Trimming pared 2 bases from V and 5 bases from J, leaving 11 bases between. CDR3 region: CASSFSGFHEQYF. The CDR3 DNA follows: TGCGCCAGCAGCTTTTCGGGGTTCCACGAGCAGTACTTC.

V gene TRBV30 combines with J gene TRBJ2-7; 11 positions match TRBD1. The CDR3 sequence is 14 residues long. The germline V gene encodes CDR1 GTSNPN and CDR2 SVGIG (reference sequence). V trimming: 6 bases; J trimming: 2 bases; junction bases outside the gene matches: 6. CDR3 region: CACNAGQGAYEQYF. In nucleotides, the CDR3 is TGTGCCTGCAATGCGGGACAGGGGGCCTACGAGCAGTACTTC.

The chain couples TRBV5-1 to TRBJ1-1, with D hard to call. The CDR3 runs 14 residues. Looked up from germline, CDR1 is SGHRS and CDR2 is YFSETQ. V was trimmed by 0 bases and J by 5 bases, leaving 11 bases between them. The DNA for the CDR3 is TGCGCCAGCAGCTTGGGGGCCGGTGCGACTGAAGCTTTCTTT. This codes for CASSLGAGATEAFF.

The V and J genes are TRBV5-6 and TRBJ1-5, with 7 bases aligning to TRBD1. CDR3 length equals 14 residues. In germline, CDR1 is SGHDT, CDR2 YYEEEE. V lost 4 bases to trimming and J lost 9 bases; unmatched junction nucleotides: 10. As DNA, the CDR3 is TGTGCCAGCAGCAGATCGGGACAGCGCCGGCCCCAGCATTTT. Translation gives CASSRSGQRRPQHF. Using reference TRBV5-6 and TRBJ1-5 for the parts outside the CDR3, the full variable domain is DAGVTQSPTHLIKTRGQQVTLRCSPKSGHDTVSWYQQALGQGPQFIFQYYEEEERQRGNFPDRFSGHQFPNYSSELNVNALLLGDSALYLCASSRSGQRRPQHFGDGTRLSIL.

J is TRBJ2-7 and V is TRBV5-4, with 9 positions matching TRBD1. The CDR3 length is 15 residues. CDR1 SGHNT and CDR2 YYREEE come from the germline V gene (reference sequence). Trimming took 4 bases from V and 3 from J; bases not matched to a gene: 8. CDR3 in DNA: TGTGCCAGCAGCAAGGCGGAGACAGGGGGCTACGAGCAGTACTTC. Translated, it gives CASSKAETGGYEQYF.

The gene calls are TRBV6-1 and TRBJ2-1, with TRBD1 identical over 9 bases. Trimming took 6 bases from V and 11 from J; bases not matched to a gene: 11. The CDR3 length is 14 residues. CDR1 and CDR2 (germline): MNHNS, SASEGT. Written as DNA, the CDR3 is TGTGCCAGCAGCGACGGGACAGGGCGCAAAAAGCAGTTCTTC. Protein sequence: CASSDGTGRKKQFF.

The rearrangement uses TRBV6-5 and TRBJ2-1; TRBD2 agrees at 14 bases. Germline V CDR1 and CDR2: MNHEY, SVGAGI. This CDR3 is built from 15 residues. Losses at the gene ends were 5 bases for V and 8 bases for J; bases not matched to a gene: 5. CDR3 bases: TGTGCCAGCAGTCCGGGGACTAGCGGGAGCTATGAGCAGTTCTTC. Translated, it gives CASSPGTSGSYEQFF.

V gene TRBV6-5 combines with J gene TRBJ2-2; 7 positions agree with TRBD1. CDR3 length equals 15 residues. With V trimmed by 5 bases and J by 8 bases, 11 bases remained unmatched. Germline CDR1 MNHEY, CDR2 SVGAGI. CDR3 sequence reads: CASSRADRSKGELFF. CDR3 bases: TGTGCCAGCAGTAGAGCGGACAGGTCCAAAGGGGAGCTGTTTTTT.

This chain links TRBV30 with TRBJ2-5; D not certain. The CDR3 runs 12 residues. The germline V and J ends were trimmed by 0 bases and 7 bases, with 9 bases remaining between them. Germline V gene lookup returns CDR1 GTSNPN and CDR2 SVGIG (reference sequence). The CDR3 loop reads CAWSVHSRTQYF. The DNA of the CDR3 is TGTGCCTGGAGTGTACACAGCCGGACCCAGTACTTC.

The V and J genes are TRBV5-1 and TRBJ2-6; the D is unclear. V was cut by 3 bases and J by 0 bases, with 7 bases left in between. The CDR3 has 15 amino acids. The V gene's germline CDR1 is SGHRS and CDR2 YFSETQ. CDR3 sequence: CASSYASSGANVLTF. The CDR3 DNA follows: TGCGCCAGCAGCTACGCCAGCTCTGGGGCCAACGTCCTGACTTTC.

This rearrangement joins TRBV7-2 to TRBJ2-5, with D perhaps matching TRBD1 (5 bases). The CDR3 extends over 13 amino acids. Trimming cost V 1 base and J 7 bases, with 10 bases left between them. CDR1 is SGHTA and CDR2 is FQGNSA in the germline V gene. The CDR3 loop is CASSLVRARTQYF. The CDR3, as DNA: TGTGCCAGCAGCTTAGTCAGGGCACGGACCCAGTACTTC.

This sequence joins TRBV1 and TRBJ1-4; no DNA check was done on the table's D call, TRBD1. TRBV1 is recorded as a pseudogene. This CDR3 region has 17 residues. This CDR3 reads CTSSHDPIGQGNEKLFF. The CDR3 DNA sequence: TGCACCAGCAGCCACGACCCAATCGGACAGGGGAATGAAAAACTGTTTTTT.

The count of this clone is one. The chain is built from TRBV6-4 and TRBJ2-3; the match to TRBD1 covers 10 bases. The CDR3 has 14 amino acids. The germline V gene encodes CDR1 MRHNA and CDR2 SNTAGT. The V and J ends lost 6 bases and 4 bases, in that order; junction bases with no gene match: 4. CDR3 region: CASRTGTGADTQYF. The CDR3, as DNA: TGTGCCAGCAGGACCGGGACAGGGGCAGATACGCAGTATTTT.